The source of this TCR beta chain is a study of control samples from healthy donors and cancer patients (dated by TCRdb to about 2020). Library preparation was by the immunoSEQ multiplex PCR assay. TCRdb retrieved this table from immuneACCESS and kept in-frame rearrangements only. Not all clones are present; in checked studies, unresolved V genes account for under half, and no reason is known for the remainder. The sample profile shows about 200,000 clones; about 90% of them were found once. 1.5% to 2% of the sample comes from the top ten. As encoded in the germline V gene (reference sequence), CDR1 is SEHNR while CDR2 is FQNEAQ. V is cut back by 5 bases and J by 6 bases, with 4 bases in the junction unmatched. Inclusive of the bounding cysteine and phenylalanine, the CDR3 is 15 residues long. Only the CDR3 region is kept as DNA, spanning 45 bases read in frame from base 1. Worth noting for this clone: What this receptor recognizes is not known. It has no much larger one-base neighbor in the sample; base qualities were not kept.

The material sequenced was blood. The chain is assembled from TRBV7-9 and TRBJ1-6, with 10 bases aligning to TRBD1. This TCR was recovered from a man younger than 40 in good health. The DNA sequence reads TGTGCCAGCAGCCCAGGGACAGGGGTTAATTCACCCCTCCACTTT. Translated, this is CASSPGTGVNSPLHF.